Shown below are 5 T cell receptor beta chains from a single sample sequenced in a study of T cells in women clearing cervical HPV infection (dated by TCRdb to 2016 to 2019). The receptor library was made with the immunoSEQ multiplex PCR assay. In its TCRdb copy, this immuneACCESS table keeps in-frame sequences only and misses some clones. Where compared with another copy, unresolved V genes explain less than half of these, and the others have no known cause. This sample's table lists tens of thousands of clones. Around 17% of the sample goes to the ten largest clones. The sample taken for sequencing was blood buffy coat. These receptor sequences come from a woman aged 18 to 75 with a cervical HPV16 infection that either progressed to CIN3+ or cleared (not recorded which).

Incomplete CDR3 DNA: TGCGCCAGCAAGGACAGGGGAAATGGCGGGGAG. Residues: CASKDRGNGGE. The whole CDR3 reads CASKDRGNGGELFF. This rearrangement joins TRBV4-1 to TRBJ2-2, with TRBD1 matching over 9 bases. The sequenced fragment ends 3 residues before the CDR3 boundary, so the rest is inferred from the germline J gene. V trimming: 7 bases; J trimming: 7 bases; junction bases outside the gene matches: 7. Germline CDR1 reads MGHRA; CDR2 reads YSYEKL. CDR3 size: 14 residues.

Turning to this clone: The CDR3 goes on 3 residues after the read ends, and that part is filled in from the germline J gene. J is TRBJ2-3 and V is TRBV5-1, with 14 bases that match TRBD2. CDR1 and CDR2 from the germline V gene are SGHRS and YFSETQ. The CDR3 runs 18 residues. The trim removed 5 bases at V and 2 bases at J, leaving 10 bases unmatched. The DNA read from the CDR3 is TGCGCCAGCAGAGGGGGGACTAGCGGGAGACGTTTCACAGATACG. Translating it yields CASRGGTSGRRFTDT. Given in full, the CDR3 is CASRGGTSGRRFTDTQYF.

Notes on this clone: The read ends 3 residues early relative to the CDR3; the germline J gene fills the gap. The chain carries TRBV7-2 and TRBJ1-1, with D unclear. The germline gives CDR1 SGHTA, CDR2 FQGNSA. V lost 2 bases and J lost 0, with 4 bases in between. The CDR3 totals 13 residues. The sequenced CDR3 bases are TGTGCCAGCAGCTTACAGTTGAACACTGAA. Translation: CASSLQLNTE. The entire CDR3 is CASSLQLNTEAFF.

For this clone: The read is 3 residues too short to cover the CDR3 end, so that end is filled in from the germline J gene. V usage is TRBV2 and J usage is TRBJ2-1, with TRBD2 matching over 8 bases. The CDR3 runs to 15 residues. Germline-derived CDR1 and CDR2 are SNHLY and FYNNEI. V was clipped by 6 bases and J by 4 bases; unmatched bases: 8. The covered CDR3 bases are TGTGCCAGCAGGTACCGAGCGGGAGCTTACAATGAG. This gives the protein CASRYRAGAYNE. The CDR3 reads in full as CASRYRAGAYNEQFF. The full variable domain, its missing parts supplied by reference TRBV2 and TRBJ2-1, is EPEVTQTPSHQVTQMGQEVILRCVPISNHLYFYWYRQILGQKVEFLVSFYNNEISEKSEIFDDQFSVERPDGSNFTLKIRSTKLEDSAMYFCASRYRAGAYNEQFFGPGTRLTVL.

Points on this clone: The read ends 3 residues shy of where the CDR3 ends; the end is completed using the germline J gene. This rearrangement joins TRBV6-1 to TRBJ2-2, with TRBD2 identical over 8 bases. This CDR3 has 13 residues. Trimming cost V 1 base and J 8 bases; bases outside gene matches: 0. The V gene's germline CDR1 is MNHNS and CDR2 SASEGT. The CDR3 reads CASSEGLAGELFF. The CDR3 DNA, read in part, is TGTGCCAGCAGTGAAGGACTAGCGGGGGAG.